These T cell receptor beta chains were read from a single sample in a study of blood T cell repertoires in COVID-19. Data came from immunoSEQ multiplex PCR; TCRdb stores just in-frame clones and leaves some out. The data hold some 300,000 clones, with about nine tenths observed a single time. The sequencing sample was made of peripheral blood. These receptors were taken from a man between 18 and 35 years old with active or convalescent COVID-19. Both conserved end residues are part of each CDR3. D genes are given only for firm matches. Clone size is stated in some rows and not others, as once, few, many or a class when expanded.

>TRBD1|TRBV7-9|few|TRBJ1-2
CASSDRTGAIGDYGYTF
TGTGCCAGCAGCGACAGGACAGGGGCGATAGGGGACTATGGCTACACCTTC
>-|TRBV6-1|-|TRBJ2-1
CASSDSQGYNEQFF
TGTGCCAGCAGCGACTCCCAGGGCTACAATGAGCAGTTCTTC
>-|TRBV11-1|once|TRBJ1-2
CASSSDTANYGYTF
TGTGCCAGCAGCTCGGACACGGCTAACTATGGCTACACCTTC
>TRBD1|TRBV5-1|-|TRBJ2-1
CASSSRTGVSYNEQFF
TGCGCCAGCAGCTCACGGACAGGGGTCTCCTACAATGAGCAGTTCTTC
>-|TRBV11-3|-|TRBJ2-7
CASSYGPQDSYEQYF
TGTGCCAGCAGCTACGGGCCACAGGACTCCTACGAGCAGTACTTC
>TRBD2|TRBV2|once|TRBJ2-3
CASRQAGSGASTDTQYF
TGTGCCAGCAGGCAGGCGGGTAGCGGGGCTAGCACAGATACGCAGTATTTT
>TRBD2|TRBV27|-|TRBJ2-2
CASSEGTTNTGELFF
TGTGCCAGCAGCGAAGGGACTACTAACACCGGGGAGCTGTTTTTT
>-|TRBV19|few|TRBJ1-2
CASSMGSGRITYGYTF
TGTGCCAGTAGTATGGGTTCAGGGAGGATCACCTATGGCTACACCTTC
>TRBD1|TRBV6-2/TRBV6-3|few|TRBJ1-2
CASSYMGQGAIGYTF
TGTGCCAGCAGTTACATGGGACAGGGGGCAATTGGCTACACCTTC
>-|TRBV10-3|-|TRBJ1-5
CAIGGVDSNQPQHF
TGTGCCATCGGAGGAGTGGATAGCAATCAGCCCCAGCATTTT
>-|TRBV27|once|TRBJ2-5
CASSFCGVRDTQETQYF
TGTGCCAGCAGTTTTTGCGGGGTACGGGATACCCAAGAGACCCAGTACTTC
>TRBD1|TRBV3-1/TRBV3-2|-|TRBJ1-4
CASSQGQGFSPKLFF
TGTGCCAGCAGCCAGGGACAGGGTTTCTCACCTAAACTGTTTTTT
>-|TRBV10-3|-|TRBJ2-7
CAISEGRVSSYEQYF
TGTGCCATCAGTGAGGGGCGGGTTAGCTCCTACGAGCAGTACTTC
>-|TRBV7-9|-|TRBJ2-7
CASSLTLSYEQYF
TGTGCCAGCAGCCTAACGCTCTCCTACGAGCAGTACTTC
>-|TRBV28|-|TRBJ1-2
CASGLHGYTF
TGTGCCAGCGGACTTCATGGCTACACCTTC
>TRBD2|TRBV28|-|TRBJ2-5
CASRSLAGVETQYF
TGTGCCAGCAGGTCACTAGCGGGAGTTGAGACCCAGTACTTC
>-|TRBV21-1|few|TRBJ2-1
CASPLGGSYNEQFF
TGTGCCAGCCCCCTGGGAGGCTCCTACAATGAGCAGTTCTTC
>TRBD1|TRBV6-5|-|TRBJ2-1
CASIQGQPSYNEQFF
TGTGCCAGCATCCAGGGACAGCCGTCCTACAATGAGCAGTTCTTC
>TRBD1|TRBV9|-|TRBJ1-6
CASSSGQGNSPLHF
TGTGCCAGCAGCTCGGGACAGGGGAATTCACCCCTCCACTTT
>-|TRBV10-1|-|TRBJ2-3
CASSEGRLADTQYF
TGCGCCAGCAGTGAAGGCCGTCTAGCAGATACGCAGTATTTT
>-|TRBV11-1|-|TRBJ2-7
CASTTTTSYEQYF
TGTGCCAGCACCACTACGACTTCCTACGAGCAGTACTTC
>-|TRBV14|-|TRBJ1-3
CASSGGWPSGNTIYF
TGTGCCAGCAGCGGAGGATGGCCCTCTGGAAACACCATATATTTT
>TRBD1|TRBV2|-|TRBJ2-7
CASTLDRGLYEQYF
TGTGCCAGCACTCTAGACAGGGGGCTGTACGAGCAGTACTTC
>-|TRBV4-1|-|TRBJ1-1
CASSQRQVPLNTEAFF
TGCGCCAGCAGCCAAAGACAGGTACCCTTGAACACTGAAGCTTTCTTT
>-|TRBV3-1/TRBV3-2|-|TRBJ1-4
CASSQEGSLHWTNEKLFF
TGTGCCAGCAGCCAAGAGGGCTCGCTCCATTGGACTAATGAAAAACTGTTTTTT
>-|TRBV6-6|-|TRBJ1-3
CASSYLGGYGNTIYF
TGTGCCAGCAGTTACCTGGGAGGTTATGGAAACACCATATATTTT
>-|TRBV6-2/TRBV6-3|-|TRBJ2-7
CASSYSLYYEQYF
TGTGCCAGCAGTTACTCACTCTACTACGAGCAGTACTTC
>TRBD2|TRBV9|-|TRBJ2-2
CASSVGGTSGNGELFF
TGTGCCAGCAGCGTGGGGGGGACTAGCGGAAACGGGGAGCTGTTTTTT
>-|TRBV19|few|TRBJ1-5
CASSPRPYSNQPQHF
TGTGCCAGTAGTCCTCGCCCCTATAGCAATCAGCCCCAGCATTTT
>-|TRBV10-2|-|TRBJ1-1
CASSESTGLAFF
TGCGCCAGCAGTGAGTCTACAGGTTTGGCTTTCTTT
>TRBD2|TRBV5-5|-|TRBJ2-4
CASRSGTSERLAKNIQYF
TGTGCCAGCAGATCCGGGACTAGCGAGCGGTTAGCCAAAAACATTCAGTACTTC
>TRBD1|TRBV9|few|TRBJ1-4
CASSPGGTTNEKLFF
TGTGCCAGCAGCCCAGGGGGGACCACTAATGAAAAACTGTTTTTT
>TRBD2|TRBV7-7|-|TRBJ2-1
CASSLLAGGGNEQFF
TGTGCCAGCAGCTTACTAGCGGGAGGTGGAAATGAGCAGTTCTTC
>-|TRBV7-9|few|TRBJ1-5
CASSPGQFDEPQHF
TGTGCCAGCAGCCCCGGACAGTTCGATGAGCCCCAGCATTTT
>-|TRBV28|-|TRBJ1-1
CASSFASAAEGTEAFF
TGTGCCAGCAGTTTCGCAAGCGCAGCTGAGGGCACTGAAGCTTTCTTT
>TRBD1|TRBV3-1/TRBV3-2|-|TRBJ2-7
CASSLQDRVYEQYF
TGTGCCAGCAGCCTTCAGGACAGGGTATACGAGCAGTACTTC
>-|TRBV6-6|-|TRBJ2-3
CASSYSRGEDTQYF
TGTGCCAGCAGTTACTCCAGGGGGGAGGATACGCAGTATTTT
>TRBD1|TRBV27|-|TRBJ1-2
CASSLSDRGVRGYTF
TGTGCCAGCAGTTTATCGGACAGGGGGGTGCGTGGCTACACCTTC
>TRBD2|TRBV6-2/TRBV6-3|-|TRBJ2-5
CASSYGLAGGPQETQYF
TGTGCCAGCAGTTACGGACTAGCGGGGGGGCCGCAAGAGACCCAGTACTTC
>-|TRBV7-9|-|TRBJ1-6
CASSSRGDGSPLHF
TGTGCCAGCAGCTCGCGGGGGGACGGCTCACCCCTCCACTTT
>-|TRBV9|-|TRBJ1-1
CASGGRGADDEAFF
TGTGCCAGCGGCGGCAGGGGTGCCGACGATGAAGCTTTCTTT
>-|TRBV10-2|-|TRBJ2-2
CASRDLAGGELFF
TGCGCCAGCAGGGACCTAGCAGGCGGGGAGCTGTTTTTT
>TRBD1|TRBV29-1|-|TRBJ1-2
CSGIVVRPDRDYGYTF
TGCAGCGGAATTGTCGTACGCCCTGACAGGGACTATGGCTACACCTTC
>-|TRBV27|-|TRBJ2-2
CASSPLRYGELFF
TGTGCCAGCAGTCCCCTCCGTTACGGGGAGCTGTTTTTT
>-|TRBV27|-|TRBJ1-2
CATSPGPYYGYTF
TGTGCCACGTCCCCAGGGCCGTACTATGGCTACACCTTC
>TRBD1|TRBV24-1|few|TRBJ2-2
CATSDDRDRRNTGELFF
TGTGCCACCAGTGATGATAGGGACAGGAGGAACACCGGGGAGCTGTTTTTT
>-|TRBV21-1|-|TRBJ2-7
CASSKLAGAYEQYF
TGTGCCAGCAGCAAACTAGCGGGGGCCTACGAGCAGTACTTC
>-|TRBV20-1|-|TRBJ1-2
CSASGNYGYTF
TGCAGTGCTTCAGGGAACTATGGCTACACCTTC
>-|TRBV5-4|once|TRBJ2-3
CASSLPRLSTDTQYF
TGTGCCAGCAGCTTGCCCAGGCTAAGCACAGATACGCAGTATTTT
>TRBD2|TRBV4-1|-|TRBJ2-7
CASSQPVAGGPYEQYF
TGCGCCAGCAGCCAACCCGTGGCGGGGGGACCCTACGAGCAGTACTTC
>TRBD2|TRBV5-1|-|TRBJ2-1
CASSFTSGGNNEQFF
TGCGCCAGCAGCTTCACTAGCGGGGGGAACAATGAGCAGTTCTTC
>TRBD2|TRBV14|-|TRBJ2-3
CASSPRTSGGNTDTQYF
TGTGCCAGCAGCCCCAGGACTAGCGGGGGCAACACAGATACGCAGTATTTT